What follows are 25 T cell receptor beta chains derived from one specimen sequenced in a study of yellow fever vaccine responses in identical twins. From the RT-PCR reads, TCRdb called clonotypes with MiXCR, one entry per CDR3 protein. Of around 17,000 distinct CDR3 sequences in the sample, about four fifths were seen once. Sequencing used T cells from blood (PBMCs), unsorted or a sorted subset (not recorded which), obtained before or after yellow fever vaccination (not recorded which). The receptors come from a woman younger than 35 who received the yellow fever vaccine.

The chain joins TRBV4-1 to TRBJ2-7, with a tentative D call TRBD2 (5 bases). Germline V gene lookup returns CDR1 MGHRA and CDR2 YSYEKL. The length of the CDR3 is 13 residues. Between the trimmed V and J ends, which lost 1 base and 6 bases, there was a span of 10 bases. Here the CDR3 reads CASSQVNEGEQYF. CDR3 coding DNA: TGCGCCAGCAGCCAAGTAAACGAGGGCGAGCAGTACTTC.

In this sample, this clonotype turned up a few times. This chain connects TRBV7-2 to TRBJ2-3; D is uncertain. The V gene lost 5 bases and the J gene lost 4 bases, with 13 bases spanning the gap. Germline V gene lookup returns CDR1 SGHTA and CDR2 FQGNSA. The CDR3 runs 14 residues. CDR3 sequence reads: CASSLQTGSDTQYF. For the CDR3, the DNA is TGTGCCAGCAGCCTTCAGACTGGATCAGATACGCAGTATTTT.

J is TRBJ2-1 and V is TRBV12-3 or TRBV12-4; 9 bases agree with TRBD2. V dropped 2 bases and J dropped 3; count of bases not matched to a gene: 11. The CDR3 length is 18 residues. The CDR3 loop is CASSLMRVAGDLYNEQFF. DNA for the CDR3: TGTGCCAGCAGTTTAATGAGGGTAGCGGGAGATCTCTACAATGAGCAGTTCTTC.

The CDR3 region has the DNA TGTGCCAGCAGTCGGGCGGGAGGATCCAGGCAGTACTTC. Its translation is CASSRAGGSRQYF. The rearrangement uses TRBV6-2 or TRBV6-3 and TRBJ2-7; TRBD2 matches 8 bases. Germline CDR1 is MNHEY and CDR2 is SVGEGT. Germline trimming cut 5 bases from V and 9 bases from J; bases unmatched to any gene: 9. The CDR3 contains 13 residues.

This chain uses TRBV30 with TRBJ2-7, with D possibly being TRBD1 (6 bases). This CDR3 spans 15 amino acids. With 5 bases removed from V and 3 bases from J, the gap between germline ends came to 20 bases. Germline CDR1 is GTSNPN and CDR2 is SVGIG (reference sequence). The CDR3: CAWVKRTAQFYEQYF. The CDR3 bases are TGTGCCTGGGTAAAAAGGACAGCTCAATTCTACGAGCAGTACTTC.

The chain is built from TRBV12-3 or TRBV12-4 and TRBJ2-1; 7 bases fit TRBD2. J was trimmed by 4 bases and V by 8 bases; bases with no gene match: 11. The CDR3 consists of 15 residues. This CDR3 is CASRRQRGGYNEQFF. The CDR3, as DNA: TGTGCCAGCCGCCGCCAGCGCGGGGGTTACAATGAGCAGTTCTTC.

The J gene is TRBJ2-5, the V gene TRBV10-1; D uncertain. Trimming left V 7 bases short and J 5 bases short, with 14 bases between. The germline V gene encodes CDR1 WNHNN and CDR2 SYGVQD (reference sequence). The CDR3 is 13 residues long. CDR3 residues: CASTKTMGETQYF. As DNA, the CDR3 is TGCGCCAGCACTAAAACGATGGGGGAGACCCAGTACTTC.

V is TRBV2 and J is TRBJ2-1, with 10 bases identical to TRBD2. Germline V gene lookup returns CDR1 SNHLY and CDR2 FYNNEI. V was clipped by 0 bases and J by 3 bases; unmatched bases: 5. This CDR3 contains 17 residues. The CDR3 region has the DNA TGTGCCAGCAGTGAAGCGCAACTAGCGGGAATCTACAATGAGCAGTTCTTC. Residues: CASSEAQLAGIYNEQFF.

The table lists this clonotype with a few counts. The chain is built from TRBV29-1 and TRBJ2-1; 7 bases are shared with TRBD1. J gave up 2 bases and V 6 bases, and 4 bases lay outside the gene matches. Germline-derived CDR1 and CDR2 are SQVTM and ANQGSEA. The CDR3 has 13 amino acids. CDR3 sequence: CSVNRGTYNEQFF. CDR3 nucleotide sequence: TGCAGCGTCAACAGGGGAACCTACAATGAGCAGTTCTTC.

The CDR3 DNA follows: TGTGCCAGCAGCTCAGCCGGGGGAGGTGGTGGCTACACCTTC. Translating gives CASSSAGGGGGYTF. This rearrangement joins TRBV7-1 to TRBJ1-2, with a weak D call TRBD1 (5 bases). TRBV7-1 is filed as an ORF, its function uncertain. Trimming took 0 bases from V and 7 from J, leaving 12 bases between them. This CDR3 spans 14 amino acids.

The chain uses TRBV6-1 and TRBJ2-4, with D possibly being TRBD1 (5 bases). The CDR3 has 11 residues. Trimming took off 5 bases at V and 6 bases at J, with 5 bases between the two ends. Germline lookup yields CDR1 MNHNS and CDR2 SASEGT. CDR3 loop: CASSQGNIQYF. As DNA, the CDR3 is TGTGCCAGCAGTCAGGGAAACATTCAGTACTTC.

V and J are TRBV5-5 and TRBJ1-6, with no clear D. The ends were cut back, 4 bases at V and 7 bases at J, with 6 bases in the middle. Germline assignment: CDR1 SGHKS and CDR2 YYEKEE (reference sequence). The CDR3 covers 12 residues. CDR3 protein: CASSLRNSPLHF. The CDR3 nucleotides read TGTGCCAGCAGCCTTCGCAATTCACCCCTCCACTTT. The full variable domain, in which reference TRBV5-5 and TRBJ1-6 provide the parts outside the CDR3, is DAGVTQSPTHLIKTRGQQVTLRCSPISGHKSVSWYQQVLGQGPQFIFQYYEKEERGRGNFPDRFSARQFPNYSSELNVNALLLGDSALYLCASSLRNSPLHFGNGTRLTVT.

This chain connects TRBV29-1 to TRBJ2-1; no firm D call. CDR3 size: 13 residues. The V end lost 3 bases, the J end lost 6 bases, and 12 bases lay between the germline ends. Germline loops: CDR1 SQVTM, CDR2 ANQGSEA. The CDR3, as DNA: TGCAGCGTTGAGGGGTACAGTTCCAATGAGCAGTTCTTC. It specifies CSVEGYSSNEQFF.

The chain carries TRBV5-1 and TRBJ2-2; 7 positions match TRBD1. J lost 5 bases, V lost 6 bases, and 4 bases had no gene match. CDR1 is SGHRS and CDR2 is YFSETQ in the germline V gene. The CDR3 contains 13 residues. The DNA for the CDR3 is TGCGCCAGCAACCCAGGGGGTACCGGGGAGCTGTTTTTT. Its protein product is CASNPGGTGELFF.

The J gene is TRBJ1-1, the V gene TRBV5-3; no reliable D call. TRBV5-3 falls under the ORF class, with uncertain function. The germline V and J ends were trimmed by 3 bases and 6 bases, with 18 bases remaining between them. This CDR3 has 15 residues. The CDR3 region has the DNA TGTGCCAGAAGCTACGAATCCGCGCGAAACGCTGAAGCTTTCTTT. Residues: CARSYESARNAEAFF.

A single count supports this clonotype. V gene TRBV4-3 combines with J gene TRBJ2-7; no clear D gene. Germline assignment: CDR1 LGHNA and CDR2 YSLEER. Trimming shortened V by 1 base and J by 5 bases, and 9 bases separated the two germline ends. The CDR3 spans 13 residues. The DNA for the CDR3 is TGCGCCAGCAGCCAAGGGGGTTGGGACGAGCAGTACTTC. Its protein product is CASSQGGWDEQYF.

This chain links TRBV18 with TRBJ2-3; possible D gene TRBD1, 6 bases. V was shortened by 6 bases and J by 0 bases, with 13 bases between the two germline ends. This CDR3 contains 15 residues. CDR1 is KGHSH and CDR2 is LQKENI in the germline V gene. In DNA, the CDR3 is TGTGCCAGCTCCCCCCGGGACATCAGCACAGATACGCAGTATTTT. Amino acid sequence: CASSPRDISTDTQYF.

The V gene is TRBV9, the J gene TRBJ1-1; no clear D gene. V gave up 0 bases and J gave up 0 bases, with 12 bases separating them. The CDR3 contains 16 residues. Looked up from germline, CDR1 is SGDLS and CDR2 is YYNGEE. CDR3 residues: CASSVDSRDMNTEAFF. The CDR3 nucleotides read TGTGCCAGCAGCGTAGATTCGAGGGATATGAACACTGAAGCTTTCTTT.

The rearrangement links TRBV29-1 to TRBJ2-2; D possibly corresponds to TRBD1 (6 bases). Germline assignment: CDR1 SQVTM and CDR2 ANQGSEA. This CDR3 is built from 13 residues. Trimming left V 8 bases short and J 2 bases short, with 12 bases between. CDR3 protein: CSSQQGNTGELFF. The CDR3 DNA reads TGCAGCAGTCAACAGGGAAACACCGGGGAGCTGTTTTTT.

The rearrangement links TRBV5-4 to TRBJ1-1, with D unclear. The CDR3 has 14 amino acids. Trimming stripped 4 bases from V and 2 bases from J, with 12 bases between. Germline V CDR1 and CDR2: SGHNT, YYREEE (reference sequence). CDR3 DNA sequence: TGTGCCAGCAGCGCAGACATGTTTAACACTGAAGCTTTCTTT. Protein sequence: CASSADMFNTEAFF.

This clonotype was seen only a few times. This chain uses TRBV5-6 with TRBJ1-1; D ambiguous. V gave up 0 bases and J gave up 11 bases, with 14 bases separating them. The germline CDR1 and CDR2 sequences are SGHDT and YYEEEE. This CDR3 is built from 13 residues. The CDR3 spells CASSLVSEFRAFF. The DNA for the CDR3 is TGTGCCAGCAGCTTGGTATCAGAGTTTCGGGCTTTCTTT.

In the case of this clonotype: The junction shows a germline mismatch at one end, possibly a read error. The rearrangement joins TRBV13 to TRBJ2-1, with TRBD2 identical over 7 bases. The CDR3 runs to 13 residues. CDR1 and CDR2 from the germline V gene are PRHDT and FYEKMQ (reference sequence). CDR3 sequence reads: CASSVGLVGLQFF. DNA of the CDR3: TGTGCCAGCAGCGTAGGACTAGTCGGTTTACAGTTCTTC.

The rearrangement links TRBV24-1 to TRBJ2-1; D may be TRBD1 (6 bases). The CDR3 consists of 15 residues. Germline CDR1 and CDR2: KGHDR and SFDVKD. Deletions cut 5 bases from V and 0 bases from J, with 10 bases between. The CDR3 DNA follows: TGTGCCACCAGTGTAGGGGACATCTCCTACAATGAGCAGTTCTTC. Protein: CATSVGDISYNEQFF.

The genes are TRBV11-1 and TRBJ2-7; 9 bases are a match to TRBD2. The germline CDR1 and CDR2 sequences are SGHAT and FQDESV (reference sequence). The CDR3 extends over 14 amino acids. The V segment lost 2 bases and the J segment 5 bases; nucleotides outside the gene matches: 4. The CDR3 here is CASSLTAGGNEQYF. CDR3 DNA sequence: TGTGCCAGCAGCTTAACAGCGGGAGGTAACGAGCAGTACTTC.

This chain links TRBV11-2 with TRBJ2-5; no reliable D call. Germline CDR1 is SGHAT and CDR2 is FQNNGV. CDR3 length: 12 residues. Trimming shortened V by 2 bases and J by 5 bases, and 6 bases separated the two germline ends. The CDR3 coding sequence is TGTGCCAGCAGCTTAATGTCGGAGACCCAGTACTTC. Translating gives CASSLMSETQYF.